These 29 T cell receptor beta chains originate from one sample sequenced in a study of blood T cell repertoires in COVID-19. TCRdb's copy holds only in-frame clones and misses some; the assay was immunoSEQ multiplex PCR. The sample records approximately 230,000 clones, around 82% being singletons. The sequencing sample was made of peripheral blood. These receptors were collected from an older man with acute or convalescent COVID-19.

The chain combines TRBV5-1 with TRBJ1-2, with a tentative D call TRBD1 (6 bases). The germline V and J ends were trimmed by 0 bases and 6 bases, with 12 bases remaining between them. Germline CDR1 reads SGHRS; CDR2 reads YFSETQ. This CDR3 comprises 14 residues. The CDR3 DNA reads as TGCGCCAGCAGCTTGGTACAGGGAAGGGATGGCTACACCTTC. This sequence encodes CASSLVQGRDGYTF.

The chain carries TRBV6-5 and TRBJ1-6; D gene unclear. Germline values: CDR1 MNHEY, CDR2 SVGAGI. CDR3 length equals 13 residues. The ends were cut back, 3 bases at V and 8 bases at J, with 8 bases in the middle. This CDR3 reads CASSYWQDSPLHF. The CDR3 region has the DNA TGTGCCAGCAGTTATTGGCAGGATTCACCCCTCCACTTT.

This sequence joins TRBV29-1 and TRBJ1-4; D not resolved. This CDR3 is 13 amino acids long. V was clipped by 4 bases and J by 3 bases, with 9 bases between them. CDR1 SQVTM and CDR2 ANQGSEA come from the germline V gene. CDR3 bases: TGCAGCGTTGTGGTCCAGGCTAATGAAAAACTGTTTTTT. Translation gives CSVVVQANEKLFF.

V is TRBV11-1 and J is TRBJ1-3; TRBD1 is a possible D gene (5 bases). The CDR3 spans 16 residues. V lost 5 bases and J 2 bases, leaving 16 bases between the germline ends. The germline V gene has CDR1 SGHAT and CDR2 FQDESV (reference sequence). The CDR3 protein is CASSLTPSDTGNTIYF. The CDR3 nucleotides read TGTGCCAGCAGCCTCACACCCTCGGACACTGGAAACACCATATATTTT.

This chain connects TRBV6-6 to TRBJ2-1, with TRBD2 matching over 8 bases. The junction had 1 base not matched to a gene; V was cut back by 6 bases and J by 0 bases. This CDR3 spans 14 amino acids. Germline V gives CDR1 MNHNY, CDR2 SVGAGI (reference sequence). CDR3 sequence: CASRLAASYNEQFF. The DNA of the CDR3 is TGTGCCAGCAGACTAGCGGCCTCCTACAATGAGCAGTTCTTC.

The genes are TRBV5-4 and TRBJ2-1, with 8 bases fitting TRBD2. Germline CDR1 reads SGHNT; CDR2 reads YYREEE (reference sequence). Trimming at V came to 4 bases and at J to 8 bases, leaving 14 bases not matched to a gene. The CDR3 consists of 16 residues. The CDR3 is CASSPRRGTRIDEQFF. As DNA, the CDR3 is TGTGCCAGCAGCCCGAGGCGCGGGACTAGGATTGATGAGCAGTTCTTC.

The chain combines TRBV6-5 with TRBJ2-3; 9 nucleotides align to TRBD2. There are 15 residues in the CDR3. V gave up 4 bases and J gave up 5 bases; unmatched junction bases: 7. Germline assignment: CDR1 MNHEY and CDR2 SVGAGI. The CDR3 DNA reads as TGTGCCAGCAGTTTTTCACGACTAGCGGTAGATACGCAGTATTTT. Encoded protein: CASSFSRLAVDTQYF.

The chain couples TRBV6-5 to TRBJ2-7, with TRBD2 matching over 8 bases. J gave up 2 bases and V 2 bases, and 8 bases lay outside the gene matches. In germline, CDR1 is MNHEY, CDR2 SVGAGI. The length of the CDR3 is 16 residues. The CDR3 region has the DNA TGTGCCAGCAGTTACCGGGGCCGGGGGGGTACCTACGAGCAGTACTTC. The encoded protein is CASSYRGRGGTYEQYF.

In DNA form, the CDR3 reads TGTGCCAGCAGTGAAGTTCACTCCTATGGCTACACCTTC. Its protein product is CASSEVHSYGYTF. This chain joins TRBV2 and TRBJ1-2; D is uncertain. Germline lookup yields CDR1 SNHLY and CDR2 FYNNEI. Trimming took off 1 base at V and 4 bases at J, with 7 bases between the two ends. The CDR3 contains 13 residues.

The chain combines TRBV5-6 with TRBJ1-2, with a weak D call TRBD1 (5 bases). Trimming cost V 0 bases and J 8 bases, with 14 bases left between them. Germline CDR1 reads SGHDT; CDR2 reads YYEEEE. The CDR3 has 14 amino acids. CDR3 protein: CASSLGKGAGGYTF. The CDR3 nucleotides read TGTGCCAGCAGCTTGGGTAAAGGGGCTGGCGGCTACACCTTC. Variable domain in full (rest from reference TRBV5-6 and TRBJ1-2): DAGVTQSPTHLIKTRGQQVTLRCSPKSGHDTVSWYQQALGQGPQFIFQYYEEEERQRGNFPDRFSGHQFPNYSSELNVNALLLGDSALYLCASSLGKGAGGYTFGSGTRLTVV.

This clone has a single count. The chain has TRBV5-4 and TRBJ1-2; 9 bases agree with TRBD1. The germline gives CDR1 SGHNT, CDR2 YYREEE (reference sequence). With 5 bases clipped from V and 1 base from J, the junction kept 9 bases outside the gene matches. The CDR3 totals 16 residues. The chain's CDR3 is CASRPTGGVNNYGYTF. The CDR3 DNA reads as TGTGCCAGCAGACCCACAGGGGGCGTAAATAACTATGGCTACACCTTC.

The chain joins TRBV10-3 to TRBJ2-2; 9 bases are a match to TRBD2. The CDR3 spans 14 residues. Germline lookup yields CDR1 ENHRY and CDR2 SYGVKD. The trim removed 10 bases at V and 2 bases at J, leaving 5 bases unmatched. CDR3 bases: TGTGCCACGGGCCTAGCGGGAAACACCGGGGAGCTGTTTTTT. Amino acid sequence: CATGLAGNTGELFF.

V usage is TRBV2 and J usage is TRBJ2-7; tentatively, D is TRBD1 (6 bases). Germline CDR1 and CDR2: SNHLY and FYNNEI. The V and J ends lost 8 bases and 0 bases respectively, with 14 bases between them. The CDR3 runs to 14 residues. The chain's CDR3 is CASGGQTYSYEQYF. DNA for the CDR3: TGTGCCAGCGGTGGACAGACCTACTCCTACGAGCAGTACTTC.

This clone was recorded once. This chain joins TRBV10-3 and TRBJ1-4; TRBD1 matches 8 bases. The CDR3 is 13 residues long. The trim removed 6 bases at V and 5 bases at J, leaving 2 bases unmatched. Germline V lookup: CDR1 ENHRY, CDR2 SYGVKD. CDR3 sequence reads: CAIRTGENEKLFF. In nucleotides, the CDR3 is TGTGCCATCAGGACAGGGGAGAATGAAAAACTGTTTTTT.

The V and J genes are TRBV28 and TRBJ2-5, with TRBD1 matching over 8 bases. Germline CDR1 and CDR2: MDHEN and SYDVKM. Losses at the gene ends were 5 bases for V and 7 bases for J; bases not matched to a gene: 9. CDR3 length: 14 residues. This CDR3 is CASSADREGWTQYF. CDR3 DNA sequence: TGTGCCAGCAGTGCGGACAGGGAAGGATGGACCCAGTACTTC.

The chain is built from TRBV29-1 and TRBJ2-3, with no clear D. Germline CDR1 SQVTM, CDR2 ANQGSEA. This CDR3 comprises 12 residues. V was cut by 4 bases and J by 1 base, with 6 bases left in between. CDR3 DNA: TGCAGCGTTGGCAGCGGCACAGATACGCAGTATTTT. Protein sequence: CSVGSGTDTQYF.

The chain couples TRBV2 to TRBJ1-2; D gene uncertain. The CDR3 loop spans 16 amino acids. CDR1 and CDR2 (germline): SNHLY, FYNNEI. The V and J ends lost 2 bases and 0 bases respectively, with 13 bases between them. CDR3 sequence: CASSETRGVSNYGYTF. DNA for the CDR3: TGTGCCAGCAGTGAAACCCGGGGAGTCTCTAACTATGGCTACACCTTC.

The rearrangement joins TRBV27 to TRBJ1-6; 7 positions agree with TRBD1. Germline lookup yields CDR1 MNHEY and CDR2 SMNVEV (reference sequence). The J segment lost 9 bases and the V segment lost 4 bases, leaving 6 bases of the junction unmatched. The CDR3 is made up of 14 amino acids. The CDR3 bases are TGTGCCAGCAGTTGGATCCAGGGGGGTTCACCCCTCCACTTT. It specifies CASSWIQGGSPLHF.

This sequence joins TRBV27 and TRBJ1-2, with 9 bases aligning to TRBD1. There are 15 residues in the CDR3. Losses at the gene ends were 4 bases for V and 2 bases for J; bases not matched to a gene: 5. Germline CDR1 reads MNHEY; CDR2 reads SMNVEV (reference sequence). This CDR3 reads CASSSPGQGNYGYTF. CDR3 DNA sequence: TGTGCCAGCAGTTCCCCGGGACAGGGAAACTATGGCTACACCTTC.

The V call is TRBV21-1, the J call TRBJ2-5; the DNA was not compared with TRBD1, the D call given in the table. TRBV21-1 is listed as a pseudogene. The CDR3 has 10 amino acids. CDR3 in DNA: TGTGCCAGCCAAGACAGACTCGAGTACTTC. Its translation is CASQDRLEYF.

The chain recombines TRBV27 with TRBJ1-2; D is uncertain. There are 13 residues in the CDR3. V was pared by 3 bases and J by 6 bases, with 11 bases between. Germline V lookup: CDR1 MNHEY, CDR2 SMNVEV (reference sequence). The CDR3 bases are TGTGCCAGCAGTTTTTTCCAGTCTCATGGCTACACCTTC. Translating it yields CASSFFQSHGYTF.

The chain is built from TRBV18 and TRBJ2-5, with TRBD2 matching over 14 bases. With V trimmed by 3 bases and J by 4 bases, 4 bases remained unmatched. CDR1 is KGHSH and CDR2 is LQKENI in the germline V gene. This CDR3 comprises 16 residues. CDR3 residues: CASSPPGLAGGETQYF. The CDR3 DNA follows: TGTGCCAGCTCACCGCCAGGACTAGCGGGAGGAGAGACCCAGTACTTC.

The chain carries TRBV2 and TRBJ1-4; tentatively, D is TRBD1 (6 bases). The CDR3 is 15 amino acids. Trimming left V 5 bases short and J 7 bases short, with 17 bases between. CDR1 SNHLY and CDR2 FYNNEI come from the germline V gene. CDR3 protein: CASSQFTGSGEKLFF. Here the CDR3 DNA reads TGTGCCAGCAGTCAATTTACAGGGAGTGGTGAAAAACTGTTTTTT.

This chain connects TRBV18 to TRBJ2-7; maybe TRBD2 (5 bases). Germline CDR1 and CDR2: KGHSH and LQKENI. This CDR3 spans 14 amino acids. V was clipped by 0 bases and J by 3 bases, with 9 bases between them. The CDR3 DNA sequence: TGTGCCAGCTCACCACCGTCCGGGAACTACGAGCAGTACTTC. It specifies CASSPPSGNYEQYF.

The chain uses TRBV5-1 and TRBJ2-7; D possibly corresponds to TRBD2 (6 bases). The CDR3 consists of 13 residues. Trimming shortened V by 4 bases and J by 7 bases, and 15 bases separated the two germline ends. Looked up from germline, CDR1 is SGHRS and CDR2 is YFSETQ. The CDR3 spells CASSVETSLEQYF. The CDR3 nucleotides read TGCGCCAGCAGCGTGGAGACTAGTCTGGAGCAGTACTTC.

This sequence joins TRBV27 and TRBJ1-2; 8 nucleotides match TRBD1. CDR1 and CDR2 (germline): MNHEY, SMNVEV (reference sequence). This CDR3 region has 13 residues. V gave up 6 bases and J gave up 7 bases; unmatched junction bases: 7. Here the CDR3 reads CASRGQVGGGYTF. The CDR3 DNA reads as TGTGCCAGCAGGGGACAGGTAGGCGGTGGCTACACCTTC.

The chain is built from TRBV5-1 and TRBJ1-4; a weak D match, TRBD1 (6 bases). The CDR3 has 15 amino acids. Looked up from germline, CDR1 is SGHRS and CDR2 is YFSETQ. Trimming took 0 bases from V and 8 from J, leaving 14 bases between them. CDR3 coding DNA: TGCGCCAGCAGCTTGGTTGGGGGCTTTGGCGAAAAACTGTTTTTT. Translating gives CASSLVGGFGEKLFF.

Of note for this clone: This same CDR3 is encoded by further DNA sequences in the sample. The CDR3 DNA reads TGTGCCAGTAGTATAGGCCAGCAAGAGACCCAGTACTTC. This codes for CASSIGQQETQYF. This rearrangement joins TRBV19 to TRBJ2-5; D call uncertain. In germline, CDR1 is LNHDA, CDR2 SQIVND (reference sequence). V lost 1 base, J lost 2 bases, and 5 bases lay in between. This CDR3 is built from 13 residues.

The chain combines TRBV3-1 (or the pseudogene TRBV3-2) with TRBJ2-1; D possibly corresponds to TRBD2 (6 bases). The CDR3 covers 17 residues. CDR1 is LGHDT and CDR2 is YNNKEL in the germline V gene (reference sequence). V was cut by 8 bases and J by 6 bases, with 26 bases left in between. CDR3 in DNA: TGTGCCAGCCGCTTCGGGCACTCCATCGCCGGGGGCAATGAGCAGTTCTTC. Translation gives CASRFGHSIAGGNEQFF.